This T cell receptor (beta chain) is drawn from a study of cytomegalovirus exposure and HLA in healthy donors (TCRdb year 2017). About the full investigation: An earlier analysis of around 600 of the donors reported 250 to 350 Gb of sequence data and some 100 million unique TCR beta sequences from about 200 million T cells. In the later analysis, no new phenotypic data were used to find candidate immune exposures; instead, reliance was placed on TCR beta sequences and their occurrence across donors. Genome-wide SNP genotypes for about 60% of the roughly 700 donors were used in a later genetic analysis, which treated that subset as a discovery cohort. HLA typing included class I and class II loci at four-digit resolution. An early release covering more than 500 HLA-typed donors comprised 250 to 350 gigabases of sequencing data and roughly 85 million unique TCR sequences. Five DR-DQ haplotypes were treated as single units for association and clustering because of strong linkage in the cohort. Donor age, sex, ethnicity and CMV serostatus were compiled alongside the repertoire data. Across some 400 genotyped donors of the cohort, an average of approximately 200,000 unique TCR beta nucleotide sequences per donor were sequenced, and roughly a sixth of those sequences were non-productive. The aim of the study was to test whether cataloging public T cell receptors could identify signatures of past pathogen exposure. To study patterns of TCR occurrence, a later analysis re-analyzed previously published TCR beta repertoires from 666 donors and added high-resolution HLA genotyping. Every repertoire in the discovery cohort had been generated on one and the same sequencing platform. Typing coverage varied by locus: roughly 620-640 donors for A, B, C, DRB1 and DQB1; more than 500 for DQA1; more than 600 for DPA1; 400 to 480 for DPB1. To decide whether each TCR beta V gene segment behaved as functional or pseudogenic, an earlier analysis of 587 of the donors relied on high-throughput TCR beta sequencing. The T cell repertoires of several hundred subjects were profiled by immunosequencing and related to cytomegalovirus serostatus. Of the roughly 420 genotyped donors, less than 85% were placed in the genetic ancestry cluster associated with self-reported Caucasian donors. To predict cytomegalovirus infection status, the study brought together high-throughput TCR immunosequencing, statistical association of individual TCRs with disease status, and machine learning. Along with the approximately 620-subject first cohort, a separate validation cohort of 120 different subjects was used. Study-level results and caveats: Assigning TCR associations to individual alleles was difficult when HLA alleles, especially DR and DQ, strongly co-occurred. Linkage disequilibrium might explain the correlated functional status among segregating V segments, but an unknown experimental factor could not be ruled out. HLA typing was unavailable for some donors at each locus, so association tests used only the typed subset. A few of the identified cytomegalovirus-associated TCR beta chains were confirmed in vitro to be specific for cytomegalovirus antigens. A total of fewer than 200 TCR beta chains were listed by the study as associated with cytomegalovirus. In a later analysis, TCR association rates were found to vary across HLA loci, with the most associated TCRs seen for DRB1 alleles and the fewest for HLA-C alleles. The sequencing pipeline was judged likely to have produced a cluster of highly shared sequence variants as a technical artifact. A further reported finding was that TCR beta sequences accurately predicted the HLA-A and HLA-B alleles for most subjects in the first cohort. In an earlier analysis of a few hundred of the donors, most TCR beta V segments were observed in productive rearrangements about 90% or about 30% of the time, broadly matching IMGT annotations. Across donors, most TCR sequences were observed very rarely, whereas some public TCRs were present in many individuals. In a later analysis, HLA-associated TCR beta chains showed more clonal expansion and lower generation probabilities than non-associated chains that were equally common. This cohort had only TCR beta chains sequenced, and the lack of alpha or paired-chain data limited which features could be detected. The 87-base-pair reads could not distinguish some IMGT-functional V segments, including TRBV6-2 and TRBV6-3, so those segments were excluded. The classifier was reported to diagnose cytomegalovirus status with high specificity and sensitivity in both the original cohort and the validation cohort. In a later analysis, most CMV-associated TCR beta chains were found to appear HLA-restricted, with HLA associations seemingly driven largely by CMV exposure. Specific HLA alleles were associated with 15,000 to 20,000 TCR beta sequences at a false discovery rate of 0.05 in a later analysis. Over 15 rarely observed V segments, including chromosome 9 orphons, were excluded from the earlier analysis of about 610 of the donors because counts were too low. Sequencing depth was assumed to be roughly uniform across donors in the presence/absence analyses, though that assumption may not hold. The only immune exposure information available for the cohort was CMV serostatus. It was suggested by the authors that the approach could potentially be generalized to other disease states and immunological phenotypes. V-gene and J-gene trimming of TCR beta chains was associated with a missense DCLRE1C variant in a later genetic analysis, and the association was replicated in an independent cohort. Several of the top co-occurrence clusters appeared to be linked to parvovirus B19, influenza, CMV and Epstein-Barr virus, according to a later analysis. Compared with the roughly 670-donor mean, donors in an Asian-associated ancestry cluster had fewer N-insertions in productive TCRs, according to a later genetic analysis.

The library was obtained by the immunoSEQ multiplex PCR assay. For the multiplex PCR, a mixture combining 60 forward primers for TCR Vbeta segments and 13 reverse primers for TCR Jbeta segments was used. A multiplex PCR assay on genomic DNA amplified the CDR3 region of rearranged TCR beta genes. The amplified TCR beta libraries were sequenced on the Illumina HiSeq System as 87-base-pair reads. The published analysis was carried out like this. A later analysis counted tens of millions of unique TCR beta chains across the 550 to 750 repertoires, and around 12 million of these chains were shared by at least two donors. Raw reads were error-corrected and collapsed into unique sequences by a nearest-neighbor algorithm in which closely related sequences were merged to remove PCR and sequencing errors. CDR3 sequences were aligned to IMGT reference sequences to assign V, D and J gene segments. For a sequence to be retained, at least a six-nucleotide match to both a V gene segment and a J gene segment was required. A rearrangement was called productive if the CDR3 had no stop codons and remained in frame with V and J, and every other rearrangement was called non-productive. CDR3 was defined by IMGT convention, running from the second conserved V-encoded cysteine to the conserved J-encoded phenylalanine. The earlier analysis of about 590 of the donors excluded sequences that lacked an unambiguous match to a single V gene segment. In an earlier analysis of approximately 560 of the donors, a V segment was called functional when productive rearrangements were above 56.7%, and segregating when the standard deviation between donors exceeded 5%. A statistical classification framework was built for diagnosing cytomegalovirus status from the catalog of TCR beta chain sequences. In a later analysis, V and J genes were assigned by comparing TCR nucleotide sequences against IMGT/GENE-DB human TR gene sequences. Using the TCRdist pipeline, a later analysis assigned CDR3 sequences along with most-parsimonious VDJ recombination scenarios. In a later analysis, each TCR beta chain was defined by its CDR3 amino acid sequence together with its V-gene family, and reads without a unique V-gene family were excluded. To address suspected cross-contamination and a sequencing artifact, a later analysis removed around 590 highly shared, low-generation-probability nucleotide sequences. In a later analysis, a clonal expansion index was calculated for each public chain from normalized within-repertoire ranks of inferred template counts. In a later analysis, generation probabilities were computed using a VDJ recombination model fitted to out-of-frame rearrangements, and the results were checked against IGoR. Hypergeometric tests were used in a later analysis to score TCR-TCR, TCR-HLA and TCR-CMV co-occurrence, with a repertoire-size bias correction applied to the TCR pairs. In a later analysis, false discovery rates were estimated by permuting HLA or CMV assignments 20 times. In a later analysis, co-occurring TCRs were grouped using DBSCAN, and TCRdist sequence similarity was added for clustering within HLA-allele-positive subsets. For co-occurrence clustering, repertoires with fewer than 30,000 or more than 120,000 public chains were excluded, along with several repertoires with anomalous nucleotide sharing. As stored in TCRdb, this immuneACCESS dataset retains in-frame rearrangements with V and J assigned. A fraction of the clones does not appear; measured against another copy, unresolved V genes explain less than half of the discrepancy, and the remainder lacks a known reason. V, J and clone size derive from that table, while D and trimming were established from the DNA sequence. The sample yields approximately 37,000 clones; approximately 86% were counted once. Over 9.5% of the sample belongs to the ten largest clones.

The cohort was made up of roughly 670 healthy bone marrow donors. At the time of sampling, all cohort members were nominally healthy, though unrecorded immune exposures were likely present. The donor tested CMV seropositive and was one of the 289 seropositive cohort members. Each donor provided a peripheral blood sample, and peripheral blood mononuclear cells were used for TCR beta sequencing. The Qiagen DNeasy Blood Extraction Kit was used to extract genomic DNA from the blood cell samples. V drops 5 bases and J drops 6 bases, leaving 22 bases in between. The CDR3, from cysteine to phenylalanine, totals 16 residues. Of all the DNA, just the CDR3 is kept, 48 bases in frame from base 1. Regarding this clone: Which antigen it targets is not known. Per-base qualities were not stored, and no clone one base away is much larger.

The chain links TRBV23-1 with TRBJ1-2; no D gene is confidently identified. TRBV23-1 is given ORF status, its function remaining uncertain. Sequencing used PBMCs. This clonotype originated in a woman aged 18-29 years in good health and CMV-seropositive. The DNA is TGCGCCAGCAGTATCTTAATCTACCGTGGGCTGGATGGCTACACCTTC. Translated, this is CASSILIYRGLDGYTF.